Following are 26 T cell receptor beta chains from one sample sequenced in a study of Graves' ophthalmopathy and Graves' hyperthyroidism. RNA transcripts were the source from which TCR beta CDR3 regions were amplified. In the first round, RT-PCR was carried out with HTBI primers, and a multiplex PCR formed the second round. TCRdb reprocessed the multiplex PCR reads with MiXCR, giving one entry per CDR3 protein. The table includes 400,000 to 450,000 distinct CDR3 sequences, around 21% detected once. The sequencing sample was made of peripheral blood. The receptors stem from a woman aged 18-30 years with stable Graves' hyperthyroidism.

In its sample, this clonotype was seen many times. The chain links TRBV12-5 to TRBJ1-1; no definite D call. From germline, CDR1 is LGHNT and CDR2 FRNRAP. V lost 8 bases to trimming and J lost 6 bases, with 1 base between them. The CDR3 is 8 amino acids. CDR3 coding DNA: TGTGCTAGTCCTGAAGCTTTCTTT. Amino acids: CASPEAFF.

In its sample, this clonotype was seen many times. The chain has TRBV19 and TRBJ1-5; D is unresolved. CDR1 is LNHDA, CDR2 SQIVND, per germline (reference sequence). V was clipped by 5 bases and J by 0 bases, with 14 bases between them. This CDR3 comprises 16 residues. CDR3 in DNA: TGTGCCAGTAGTCCGCGGACGGCTATTAGCAATCAGCCCCAGCATTTT. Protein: CASSPRTAISNQPQHF.

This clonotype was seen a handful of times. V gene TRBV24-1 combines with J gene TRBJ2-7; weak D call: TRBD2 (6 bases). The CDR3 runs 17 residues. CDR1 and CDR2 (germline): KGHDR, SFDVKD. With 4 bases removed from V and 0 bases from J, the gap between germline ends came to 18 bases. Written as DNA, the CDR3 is TGTGCCACCAGTGAACCTTCACTAGCTACTTACTCCTACGAGCAGTACTTC. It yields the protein CATSEPSLATYSYEQYF.

DNA of the CDR3: TGTGCCAGCAGGGCCTCCGGGACAGATAAAAATCAGCCCCAGCATTTT. This codes for CASRASGTDKNQPQHF. The J gene is TRBJ1-5, the V gene TRBV12-3 or TRBV12-4; 7 nucleotides match TRBD1. CDR3 length: 16 amino acids. V shed 6 bases, J shed 4 bases, and the junction held 12 bases outside the gene matches.

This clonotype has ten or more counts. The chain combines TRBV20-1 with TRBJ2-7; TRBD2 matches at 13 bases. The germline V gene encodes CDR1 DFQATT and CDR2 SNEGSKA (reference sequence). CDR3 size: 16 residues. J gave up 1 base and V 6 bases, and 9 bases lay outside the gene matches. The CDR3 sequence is CSAPGLAGVLSYEQYF. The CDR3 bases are TGCAGTGCACCTGGACTAGCGGGAGTTTTATCCTACGAGCAGTACTTC.

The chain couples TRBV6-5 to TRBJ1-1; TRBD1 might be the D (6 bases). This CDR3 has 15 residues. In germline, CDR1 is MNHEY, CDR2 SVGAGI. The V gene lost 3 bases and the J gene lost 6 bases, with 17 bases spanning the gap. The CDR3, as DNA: TGTGCCAGCAGTTATAACAGGGATTTCGACTCTGAAGCTTTCTTT. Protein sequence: CASSYNRDFDSEAFF.

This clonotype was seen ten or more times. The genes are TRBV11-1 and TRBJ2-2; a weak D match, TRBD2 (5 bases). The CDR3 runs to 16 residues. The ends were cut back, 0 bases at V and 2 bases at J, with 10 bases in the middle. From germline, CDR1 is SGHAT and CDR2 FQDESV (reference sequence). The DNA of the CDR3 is TGTGCCAGCAGCTTAGCGCGGGCAGACAACACCGGGGAGCTGTTTTTT. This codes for CASSLARADNTGELFF.

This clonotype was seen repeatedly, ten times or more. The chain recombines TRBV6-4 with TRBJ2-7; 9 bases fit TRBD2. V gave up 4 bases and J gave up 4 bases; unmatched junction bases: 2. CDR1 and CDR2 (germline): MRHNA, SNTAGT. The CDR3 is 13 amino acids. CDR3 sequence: CASSVREGYEQYF. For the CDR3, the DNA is TGTGCCAGCAGTGTGCGGGAGGGATACGAGCAGTACTTC.

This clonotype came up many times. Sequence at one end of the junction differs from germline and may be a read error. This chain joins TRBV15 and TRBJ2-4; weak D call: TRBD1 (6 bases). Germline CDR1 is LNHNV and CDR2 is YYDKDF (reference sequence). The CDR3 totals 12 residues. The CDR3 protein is CATSSPRDIKYF. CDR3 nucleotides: TGTGCCACCAGCAGTCCTCGGGACATTAAGTACTTC.

In nucleotides, the CDR3 is TGTGCCAGCAGTTACTCACCACGGACAGGGGGGAGTGGAGGCTACACCTTC. Amino acids: CASSYSPRTGGSGGYTF. The chain is built from TRBV6-5 and TRBJ1-2, with 10 bases aligning to TRBD1. Germline CDR1 is MNHEY and CDR2 is SVGAGI. The ends lost 0 bases at V and 8 bases at J; junction bases unmatched: 12. This CDR3 comprises 17 residues.

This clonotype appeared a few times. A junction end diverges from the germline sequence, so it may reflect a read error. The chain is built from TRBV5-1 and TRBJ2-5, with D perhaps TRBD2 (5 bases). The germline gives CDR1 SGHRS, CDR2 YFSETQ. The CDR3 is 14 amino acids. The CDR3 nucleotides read TGCGCCAGCAGGTTGGCGGGTATAACGGAGACCCAGTACTTC. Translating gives CASRLAGITETQYF.

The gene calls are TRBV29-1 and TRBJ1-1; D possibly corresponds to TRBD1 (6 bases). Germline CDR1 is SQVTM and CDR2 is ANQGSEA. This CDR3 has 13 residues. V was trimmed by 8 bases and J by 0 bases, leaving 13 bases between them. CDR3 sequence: CSCRGRMNTEAFF. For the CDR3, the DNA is TGCAGCTGCAGGGGACGGATGAACACTGAAGCTTTCTTT. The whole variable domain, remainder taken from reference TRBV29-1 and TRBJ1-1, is SAVISQKPSRDICQRGTSLTIQCQVDSQVTMMFWYRQQPGQSLTLIATANQGSEATYESGFVIDKFPISRPNLTFSTLTVSNMSPEDSSIYLCSCRGRMNTEAFFGQGTRLTVV.

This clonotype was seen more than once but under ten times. The CDR3 is CASSQDEGTGGYTF. As DNA, the CDR3 is TGTGCCAGCAGCCAAGATGAAGGTACAGGGGGCTACACCTTC. This chain connects TRBV4-2 to TRBJ1-2, with a weak D call TRBD1 (6 bases). Per germline, CDR1 LGHNA and CDR2 YNFKEQ. The germline V and J ends were trimmed by 0 bases and 8 bases, with 13 bases remaining between them. CDR3 length equals 14 residues.

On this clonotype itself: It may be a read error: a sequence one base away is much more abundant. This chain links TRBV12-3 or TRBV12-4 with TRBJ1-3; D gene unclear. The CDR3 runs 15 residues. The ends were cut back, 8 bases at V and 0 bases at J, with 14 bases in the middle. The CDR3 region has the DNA TGTGCCAGCGAACTGAGGAAACCCTCTGGAAACACCATATATTTT. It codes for CASELRKPSGNTIYF.

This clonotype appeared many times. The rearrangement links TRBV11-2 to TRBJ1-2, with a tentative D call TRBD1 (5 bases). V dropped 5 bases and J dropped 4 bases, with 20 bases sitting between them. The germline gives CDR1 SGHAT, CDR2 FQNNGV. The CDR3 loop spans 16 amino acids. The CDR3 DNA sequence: TGTGCCAGCAGCCCAGAGTTGGGGCTTGCCAGCTATGGCTACACCTTC. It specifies CASSPELGLASYGYTF.

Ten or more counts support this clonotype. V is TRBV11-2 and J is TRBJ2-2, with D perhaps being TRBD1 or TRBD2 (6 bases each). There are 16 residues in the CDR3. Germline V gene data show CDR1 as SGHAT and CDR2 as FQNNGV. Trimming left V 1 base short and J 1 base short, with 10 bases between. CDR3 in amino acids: CASSLVGGRNTGELFF. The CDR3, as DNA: TGTGCCAGCAGCTTAGTGGGGGGCCGGAACACCGGGGAGCTGTTTTTT.

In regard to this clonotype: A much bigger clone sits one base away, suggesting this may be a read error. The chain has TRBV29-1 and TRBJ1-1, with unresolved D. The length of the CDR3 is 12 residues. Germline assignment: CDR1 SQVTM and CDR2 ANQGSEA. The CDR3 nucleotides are TGCAGCGTTGGGCAGGCCGGCACTGAAGCTTGCTTT. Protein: CSVGQAGTEACF.

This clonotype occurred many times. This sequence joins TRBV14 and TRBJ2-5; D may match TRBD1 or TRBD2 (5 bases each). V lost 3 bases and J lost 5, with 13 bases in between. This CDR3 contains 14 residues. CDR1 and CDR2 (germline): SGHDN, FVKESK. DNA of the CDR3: TGTGCCAGCAGCCAGAGGGGAGTCTGGGAGACCCAGTACTTC. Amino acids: CASSQRGVWETQYF.

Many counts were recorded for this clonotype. The CDR3 here is CASSFTGLAGEGQETQYF. The CDR3 region has the DNA TGTGCCAGCAGTTTTACTGGACTAGCGGGAGAGGGCCAAGAGACCCAGTACTTC. The gene calls are TRBV27 and TRBJ2-5, with TRBD2 identical over 13 bases. The V gene end was trimmed by 3 bases and the J gene end by 1 base; junction bases not matched to a gene: 8. Per the germline V gene, CDR1 is MNHEY and CDR2 is SMNVEV (reference sequence). The CDR3 has 18 residues.

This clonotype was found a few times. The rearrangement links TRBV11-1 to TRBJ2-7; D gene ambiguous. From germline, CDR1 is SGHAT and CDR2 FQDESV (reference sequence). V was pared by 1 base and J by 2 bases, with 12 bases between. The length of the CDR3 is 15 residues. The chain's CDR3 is CASSLVYAAPYEQYF. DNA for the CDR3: TGTGCCAGCAGCTTAGTATATGCAGCCCCCTACGAGCAGTACTTC.

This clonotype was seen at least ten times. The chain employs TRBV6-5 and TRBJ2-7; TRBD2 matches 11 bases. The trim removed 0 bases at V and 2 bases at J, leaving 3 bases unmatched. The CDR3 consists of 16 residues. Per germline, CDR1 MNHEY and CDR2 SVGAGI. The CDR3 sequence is CASSYSGTSGAYEQYF. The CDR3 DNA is TGTGCCAGCAGTTACTCTGGGACTAGCGGAGCCTACGAGCAGTACTTC.

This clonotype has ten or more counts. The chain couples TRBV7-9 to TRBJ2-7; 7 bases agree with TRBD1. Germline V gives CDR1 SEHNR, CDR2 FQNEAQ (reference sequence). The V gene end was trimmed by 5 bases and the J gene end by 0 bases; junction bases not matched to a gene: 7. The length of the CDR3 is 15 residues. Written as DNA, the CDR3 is TGTGCCAGCAGCCTCACGACAGGGCGCTCCTACGAGCAGTACTTC. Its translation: CASSLTTGRSYEQYF.

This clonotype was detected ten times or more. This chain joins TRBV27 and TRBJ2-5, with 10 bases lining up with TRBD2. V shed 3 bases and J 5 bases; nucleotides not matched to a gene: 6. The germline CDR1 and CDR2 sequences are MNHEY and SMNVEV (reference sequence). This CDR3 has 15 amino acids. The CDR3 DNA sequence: TGTGCCAGCAGTTTCAGCGGGAGGGCCAGGGAGACCCAGTACTTC. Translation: CASSFSGRARETQYF.

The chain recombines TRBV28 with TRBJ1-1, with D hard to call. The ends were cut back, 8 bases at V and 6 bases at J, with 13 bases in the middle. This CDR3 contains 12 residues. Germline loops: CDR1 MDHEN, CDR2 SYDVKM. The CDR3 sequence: CASHQARSEAFF. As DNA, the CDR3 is TGTGCCAGCCATCAGGCGCGGTCTGAAGCTTTCTTT.

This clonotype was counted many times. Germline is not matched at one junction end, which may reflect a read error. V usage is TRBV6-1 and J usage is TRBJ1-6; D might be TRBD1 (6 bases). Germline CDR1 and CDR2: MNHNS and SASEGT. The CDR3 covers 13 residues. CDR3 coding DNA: TGTGCCAGCGGTGAACAGGGAGGCTCACCCCTCCACTTT. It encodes CASGEQGGSPLHF.

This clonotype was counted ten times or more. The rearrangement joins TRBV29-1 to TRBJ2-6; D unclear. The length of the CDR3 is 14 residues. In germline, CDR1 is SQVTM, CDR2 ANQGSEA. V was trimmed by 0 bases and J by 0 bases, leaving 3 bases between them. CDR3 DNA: TGCAGCGTTGAAGACAGCTCTGGGGCCAACGTCCTGACTTTC. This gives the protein CSVEDSSGANVLTF.